One sample yielded the 31 T cell receptor beta chains listed below, sequenced in a study of tumor-infiltrating lymphocytes in localized non-small cell lung cancer. The repertoire was sequenced with immunoSEQ multiplex PCR; TCRdb's copy has only in-frame clones and lacks some. The sample lists over 7,000 clones; almost 80% were seen once. The sample consisted of uninvolved lung tissue not adjacent to the tumor. The receptors shown here come from a human donor with non-small cell lung cancer.

This sequence joins TRBV5-4 and TRBJ2-3; possible D gene TRBD2, 6 bases. V lost 2 bases and J lost 1, with 11 bases in between. The CDR3 contains 15 residues. Germline V CDR1 and CDR2: SGHNT, YYREEE (reference sequence). The CDR3 here is CASSLEGGGTDTQYF. CDR3 DNA: TGTGCCAGCAGCTTAGAGGGAGGAGGCACAGATACGCAGTATTTT.

The CDR3 sequence is CSAFRGTEAFF. The CDR3 DNA is TGCAGTGCTTTCAGGGGAACTGAAGCTTTCTTT. This chain connects TRBV20-1 to TRBJ1-1, with D maybe TRBD1 (6 bases). CDR3 size: 11 residues. V gave up 5 bases and J gave up 5 bases, with 9 bases separating them. Germline CDR1 and CDR2: DFQATT and SNEGSKA (reference sequence).

The chain uses TRBV28 and TRBJ1-5; D perhaps matches TRBD1 (6 bases). Per the germline V gene, CDR1 is MDHEN and CDR2 is SYDVKM. V was trimmed by 7 bases and J by 7 bases, leaving 20 bases between them. This CDR3 comprises 15 residues. The CDR3: CASTPSTGARQPQHF. The DNA for the CDR3 is TGTGCCAGCACCCCTTCGACAGGTGCAAGGCAGCCCCAGCATTTT.

V is TRBV7-2 and J is TRBJ2-2, with D possibly matching TRBD1 (6 bases). This CDR3 is built from 17 residues. Germline lookup yields CDR1 SGHTA and CDR2 FQGNSA. V was pared by 3 bases and J by 6 bases, with 20 bases between. CDR3 in amino acids: CASSFIPEQGGSGELFF. The CDR3 coding sequence is TGTGCCAGCAGCTTTATCCCGGAACAGGGTGGGTCCGGGGAGCTGTTTTTT.

The chain links TRBV7-6 to TRBJ2-5; 12 nucleotides align to TRBD2. Per germline, CDR1 SGHVS and CDR2 FNYEAQ. The V gene end was trimmed by 5 bases and the J gene end by 2 bases; junction bases not matched to a gene: 9. The CDR3 is 17 residues long. The CDR3 spells CASSPHGLAGGQETQYF. The CDR3 nucleotides are TGTGCCAGCAGCCCTCATGGGCTAGCGGGAGGGCAAGAGACCCAGTACTTC.

The chain employs TRBV5-1 and TRBJ1-5; D is unclear. Trimming removed 2 bases at V and 3 bases at J, with 6 bases between. Germline values: CDR1 SGHRS, CDR2 YFSETQ. This CDR3 region has 13 residues. DNA for the CDR3: TGCGCCAGCAGCTTAGAGCTCAATCAGCCCCAGCATTTT. Encoded protein: CASSLELNQPQHF.

Comment on this clone: The junction differs from germline at one of its ends, possibly a read error. The gene calls are TRBV29-1 and TRBJ1-2; D not resolved. CDR1 and CDR2 from the germline V gene are SQVTM and ANQGSEA. This CDR3 is 10 amino acids long. Here the CDR3 reads CSGEDNGYTF. The CDR3 DNA sequence: TGCAGCGGTGAAGACAATGGCTACACCTTC.

V is TRBV1 and J is TRBJ1-2. TRBV1 is noted as a pseudogene. CDR3 length equals 16 residues. CDR3 sequence reads: CTSRTSRLRKTYGYTF. CDR3 bases: TGCACCAGCAGGACGTCTCGTTTGCGAAAGACCTATGGCTACACCTTC.

This clone was seen a single time. The chain has TRBV6-1 and TRBJ2-3, with D perhaps given as TRBD1 or TRBD2 (5 bases each). CDR1 and CDR2 (germline): MNHNS, SASEGT. The ends were cut back, 2 bases at V and 0 bases at J, with 15 bases in the middle. The CDR3 loop spans 17 amino acids. CDR3 loop: CASSESIGAVSTDTQYF. For the CDR3, the DNA is TGTGCCAGCAGTGAAAGTATCGGGGCGGTCAGCACAGATACGCAGTATTTT.

The chain has TRBV19 and TRBJ1-1, with D perhaps TRBD1 (5 bases). This CDR3 is 16 amino acids long. Looked up from germline, CDR1 is LNHDA and CDR2 is SQIVND (reference sequence). Trimming took 1 base from V and 0 from J, leaving 12 bases between them. The CDR3 spells CASSIVGGAMNTEAFF. The CDR3 DNA follows: TGTGCCAGTAGTATAGTCGGGGGAGCGATGAACACTGAAGCTTTCTTT. Looking up the rest from reference TRBV19 and TRBJ1-1 gives the full variable domain: DGGITQSPKYLFRKEGQNVTLSCEQNLNHDAMYWYRQDPGQGLRLIYYSQIVNDFQKGDIAEGYSVSREKKESFPLTVTSAQKNPTAFYLCASSIVGGAMNTEAFFGQGTRLTVV.

The genes are TRBV27 and TRBJ1-5; D is undetermined. In germline, CDR1 is MNHEY, CDR2 SMNVEV (reference sequence). Between the trimmed V and J ends, which lost 6 bases and 0 bases, there was a span of 15 bases. The CDR3 is made up of 16 amino acids. The CDR3 region has the DNA TGTGCCAGCAGCGTTTCCGCCGGAGTTAGCAATCAGCCCCAGCATTTT. It specifies CASSVSAGVSNQPQHF.

This clone was counted between two and nine times. V and J are TRBV13 and TRBJ2-5; 7 bases align to TRBD2. Germline CDR1 is PRHDT and CDR2 is FYEKMQ (reference sequence). CDR3 size: 16 residues. V shed 5 bases, J shed 1 base, and the junction held 10 bases outside the gene matches. CDR3 sequence reads: CASSPRGEGPQETQYF. The CDR3 DNA follows: TGTGCCAGCAGCCCACGGGGGGAGGGCCCCCAAGAGACCCAGTACTTC.

The chain has TRBV30 and TRBJ2-7; D unclear. V lost 0 bases and J lost 7, with 16 bases in between. This CDR3 has 14 residues. Germline V CDR1 and CDR2: GTSNPN, SVGIG (reference sequence). DNA of the CDR3: TGTGCCTGGAGTGTAGGACCCGCCGAGAGGGAGCAGTACTTC. It is translated as CAWSVGPAEREQYF. Drawing the rest from reference TRBV30 and TRBJ2-7, the complete variable domain is SQTIHQWPATLVQPVGSPLSLECTVEGTSNPNLYWYRQAAGRGLQLLFYSVGIGQISSEVPQNLSASRPQDRQFILSSKKLLLSDSGFYLCAWSVGPAEREQYFGPGTRLTVT.

The chain joins TRBV28 to TRBJ1-2; a weak D match, TRBD1 (6 bases). The CDR3 consists of 15 residues. The V end lost 6 bases, the J end lost 3 bases, and 17 bases lay between the germline ends. Looked up from germline, CDR1 is MDHEN and CDR2 is SYDVKM. Here the CDR3 reads CASSLVGATYYGYTF. In DNA, the CDR3 is TGTGCCAGCAGCCTTGTGGGGGCGACGTACTATGGCTACACCTTC.

The rearrangement links TRBV29-1 to TRBJ1-5, with 9 nucleotides matching TRBD1. This CDR3 is 13 amino acids long. V lost 6 bases, J lost 5 bases, and 5 bases stayed unmatched. Germline CDR1 SQVTM, CDR2 ANQGSEA. The CDR3 reads CSVLQGADQPQHF. CDR3 DNA sequence: TGCAGCGTCCTACAGGGGGCTGATCAGCCCCAGCATTTT.

This clone was picked up a small number of times. The gene calls are TRBV6-5 and TRBJ1-1; D may be TRBD1 (5 bases). CDR1 is MNHEY, CDR2 SVGAGI, per germline. The CDR3 extends over 13 amino acids. V was trimmed by 8 bases and J by 1 base, leaving 11 bases between them. The CDR3 loop reads CASHLGQNTEAFF. CDR3 DNA: TGTGCCAGCCACTTGGGGCAGAACACTGAAGCTTTCTTT.

The CDR3 DNA follows: TGTGCCAGCAGCCCGTCCTACGAGCAGTACTTC. It encodes CASSPSYEQYF. The rearrangement uses TRBV11-2 and TRBJ2-7; D remains ambiguous. Germline CDR1 and CDR2: SGHAT and FQNNGV. The CDR3 has 11 residues. V was trimmed by 5 bases and J by 1 base, leaving 3 bases between them.

The V call is TRBV9, the J call TRBJ2-7; 9 bases map to TRBD1. The germline gives CDR1 SGDLS, CDR2 YYNGEE. Losses at the gene ends were 0 bases for V and 1 base for J; bases not matched to a gene: 2. The CDR3 totals 15 residues. The CDR3 is CASSVGDRGSYEQYF. The CDR3 region has the DNA TGTGCCAGCAGCGTAGGAGACAGGGGGTCCTACGAGCAGTACTTC.

The chain has TRBV7-2 and TRBJ1-2; 8 nucleotides agree with TRBD1. J gave up 7 bases and V 4 bases, and 11 bases lay outside the gene matches. The CDR3 has 15 amino acids. Germline values: CDR1 SGHTA, CDR2 FQGNSA. CDR3 in amino acids: CASSSPRDRRIGYTF. CDR3 DNA sequence: TGTGCCAGCAGCTCGCCCCGGGACAGGAGAATTGGCTACACCTTC.

The V gene is TRBV30, the J gene TRBJ2-7, with 8 bases that match TRBD2. Germline V gene data show CDR1 as GTSNPN and CDR2 as SVGIG (reference sequence). The trim removed 4 bases at V and 6 bases at J, leaving 11 bases unmatched. This CDR3 spans 14 amino acids. In DNA form, the CDR3 reads TGTGCCTGGAAGCCGGGAGGGCAGTGGGGCGAGCAGTACTTC. This translates into CAWKPGGQWGEQYF.

The chain recombines TRBV30 with TRBJ2-5; 9 nucleotides agree with TRBD1. Trimming took 2 bases from V and 2 from J; bases not matched to a gene: 12. CDR1 and CDR2 from the germline V gene are GTSNPN and SVGIG (reference sequence). The length of the CDR3 is 17 residues. DNA of the CDR3: TGTGCCTGGAGTTCCTTCTCCGGGACAGGGATTCAAGAGACCCAGTACTTC. It translates to CAWSSFSGTGIQETQYF.

The chain has TRBV6-1 and TRBJ1-1, with 10 nucleotides matching TRBD1. Per germline, CDR1 MNHNS and CDR2 SASEGT. V lost 4 bases and J lost 4; bases outside the gene matches: 9. This CDR3 is built from 16 residues. The CDR3 sequence: CASSALPGQGSTEAFF. The CDR3 bases are TGTGCCAGCAGTGCTCTCCCGGGACAGGGGAGCACTGAAGCTTTCTTT.

This clone was seen a few times. V and J are TRBV14 and TRBJ2-4; weak D call: TRBD1 (6 bases). The CDR3 is 16 residues long. Germline-derived CDR1 and CDR2 are SGHDN and FVKESK. V lost 1 base and J lost 2, with 12 bases in between. The CDR3 DNA reads as TGTGCCAGCAGCCAAGCCAGGGGAGAAACCAAAAACATTCAGTACTTC. Translated, it gives CASSQARGETKNIQYF.

J is TRBJ2-1 and V is TRBV29-1, with unresolved D. Germline-derived CDR1 and CDR2 are SQVTM and ANQGSEA. There are 16 residues in the CDR3. The germline V and J ends were trimmed by 3 bases and 1 base, with 16 bases remaining between them. For the CDR3, the DNA is TGCAGCGTTGATGGGGTTAGTGCGGATTCCTACAATGAGCAGTTCTTC. The encoded protein is CSVDGVSADSYNEQFF.

This clone turned up a few times. This chain connects TRBV13 to TRBJ1-4, with D unclear. The CDR3 contains 16 residues. Per the germline V gene, CDR1 is PRHDT and CDR2 is FYEKMQ (reference sequence). V was cut by 5 bases and J by 0 bases, with 13 bases left in between. This CDR3 is CASSPRTGATNEKLFF. The CDR3 DNA reads as TGTGCCAGCAGCCCCCGGACGGGAGCAACTAATGAAAAACTGTTTTTT.

The chain recombines TRBV10-3 with TRBJ1-3; D is possibly TRBD1 (6 bases). Germline loops: CDR1 ENHRY, CDR2 SYGVKD. V shed 5 bases and J shed 4 bases, with 15 bases lying between them. This CDR3 has 15 amino acids. In nucleotides, the CDR3 is TGTGCCATCAGTCAGACAGGCTCTTTGGGAAACACCATATATTTT. Translation: CAISQTGSLGNTIYF.

J is TRBJ1-1 and V is TRBV6-6; a possible D gene is TRBD1 (6 bases). The CDR3 consists of 15 residues. Germline V CDR1 and CDR2: MNHNY, SVGAGI (reference sequence). Trimming stripped 2 bases from V and 0 bases from J, with 10 bases between. In nucleotides, the CDR3 is TGTGCCAGCAGTTACGACCGGGACATGAACACTGAAGCTTTCTTT. Translating it yields CASSYDRDMNTEAFF.

The J gene is TRBJ1-4, the V gene TRBV28; tentative D call: TRBD1 (5 bases). The CDR3 loop spans 14 amino acids. Between the trimmed V and J ends, which lost 5 bases and 1 base, there was a span of 8 bases. CDR1 and CDR2 (germline): MDHEN, SYDVKM. Here the CDR3 reads CASSRQITNEKLFF. The DNA for the CDR3 is TGTGCCAGCAGTCGACAGATAACTAATGAAAAACTGTTTTTT.

The rearrangement uses TRBV9 and TRBJ2-7; D unresolved. The CDR3 is made up of 15 amino acids. V gave up 0 bases and J gave up 2 bases, with 12 bases separating them. Germline loops: CDR1 SGDLS, CDR2 YYNGEE. The CDR3 nucleotides are TGTGCCAGCAGCGTAGCAGGCGGTTCAGCCTACGAGCAGTACTTC. Translated, it gives CASSVAGGSAYEQYF.

The chain links TRBV28 to TRBJ2-3; D perhaps matches TRBD2 (6 bases). The CDR3 spans 14 residues. Trimming stripped 9 bases from V and 0 bases from J, with 13 bases between. The germline CDR1 and CDR2 sequences are MDHEN and SYDVKM. Here the CDR3 reads CASGEVLSTDTQYF. As DNA, the CDR3 is TGTGCCAGTGGGGAGGTCCTTAGCACAGATACGCAGTATTTT.

This clone is large by share. The chain carries TRBV6-6 and TRBJ2-1, with D perhaps TRBD2 (6 bases). The ends were cut back, 5 bases at V and 0 bases at J, with 8 bases in the middle. The CDR3 is 14 amino acids. From germline, CDR1 is MNHNY and CDR2 SVGAGI (reference sequence). CDR3 loop: CASSGAGSYNEQFF. The CDR3 nucleotides are TGTGCCAGCAGTGGAGCGGGCTCCTACAATGAGCAGTTCTTC.